The rows below give T cell receptor beta chains drawn from one sample of a study of graft-versus-host responses after intestinal transplantation. Their target antigens are unknown. Here immunoSEQ multiplex PCR was the method, and the copy in TCRdb shows in-frame clones only, minus some. The profile shows approximately 97,000 clones, under 95% of them singletons. Sequenced here: unstimulated CD8+ T cells sorted from spleen or lymph node cells, sampled before transplant. The receptors shown here come from a human donor who was the organ donor for an intestinal transplant. Both conserved end residues are part of each CDR3. A D gene is named only where the DNA matches it firmly.

v_gene	d_gene	j_gene	CDR3aa
TRBV11-2	-	TRBJ2-7	CASSFFNEQYF
TRBV7-9	TRBD1	TRBJ2-7	CASSSTGTGDEQYF
TRBV11-2	TRBD2	TRBJ2-1	CASHFRRERYNEQFF
TRBV28	TRBD2	TRBJ2-2	CASRRGLANTGELFF
TRBV9	TRBD2	TRBJ2-3	CASSGQRGGPAQYF
TRBV7-6	-	TRBJ2-1	CASSLDHSHHEQFF
TRBV28	-	TRBJ2-5	CASSLAEDFQETQYF
TRBV6-6	-	TRBJ2-2	CANSYPLATTGELFF
TRBV10-1	TRBD2	TRBJ2-1	CASSEETNSGYFTYNEQFF
TRBV10-3	-	TRBJ2-6	CAIQEDWGANVLTF
TRBV7-3	TRBD2	-	CASSLTKTGGRNEQYF
TRBV7-3	-	TRBJ2-1	CASSLDSPGYNEQFF
TRBV4-2	-	TRBJ2-5	CASSQSTQETQYF
TRBV7-9	-	TRBJ1-2	CASSLDSYGYTF
TRBV12-2	-	TRBJ1-5	CASRFLTTVYSNQPQHF
TRBV9	TRBD2	TRBJ2-2	CASSVDSSGGSYTGELFF
TRBV6-5	TRBD2	TRBJ2-1	CASSLGSGGPNEQFF
TRBV14	TRBD1	TRBJ1-2	CASSQESTGAYYGYTF
TRBV2	-	TRBJ2-4	CASSYPLQYF
TRBV4-1	-	TRBJ1-2	CASSQEAASDYGYTF
TRBV28	-	TRBJ1-2	CASSLPGNYGYTF
TRBV5-4	-	TRBJ2-2	CASSLETGGFTGELFF
TRBV7-6	-	TRBJ2-7	CASSSTGVEQYF
TRBV5-1	-	TRBJ1-1	CASSDGVNTEAFF
TRBV2	-	TRBJ2-1	CASTLAHNEQFF
TRBV5-1	-	TRBJ2-3	CASSLASRSIDTQYF
TRBV20-1	-	TRBJ2-7	CSARSFYEQYF
TRBV5-4	TRBD2	TRBJ2-7	CASTSILGAGEQYF
TRBV11-3	-	TRBJ1-1	CASSLTGINTEAFF
TRBV11-3	TRBD1	TRBJ1-1	CASSLGISMTGPDTEAFF
TRBV27	TRBD2	TRBJ2-1	CASSEFTGGYNEQFF
TRBV10-3	-	TRBJ2-3	CASGDQRGTDTQYF
TRBV27	-	TRBJ2-5	CASGGWQTQYF
TRBV5-1	-	TRBJ2-5	CASSLDQVRETQYF
TRBV13	TRBD1	TRBJ1-5	CASSSHAGTGDNDQPQHF
TRBV27	TRBD2	TRBJ2-7	CASSLGAGGPTYEQYF
TRBV4-1	TRBD1	TRBJ1-1	CASSQVTGGGSEAFF
TRBV28	TRBD2	TRBJ2-7	CASSLGTTSSEQYF
TRBV9	-	TRBJ2-2	CASSVEWGRGGELFF
TRBV9	-	TRBJ2-1	CASSPETYNPYNEQFF
TRBV5-1	TRBD2	TRBJ2-7	CASSYSRGGSYEQYF